This T cell receptor (beta chain) was sequenced for a study of blood T cell repertoires in COVID-19 (dated by TCRdb to the early 2020s). A note on the overall study: The collaborator samples originated in the United States, Italy and Spain and spanned the acute and convalescent phases of COVID-19. A de-identified subject ID, COVID-19 status, age in years and sex were almost always included in the sample metadata. The material from the prospective study consisted of cDNA or gDNA derived from T cells, B-cell-depleted T cells, or PBMCs. The samples were drawn from two sources: the first 160 participants of the ongoing ImmuneRACE study, and 1,254 subjects contributed by 6 global collaborators. Deeply sampled blood TCRbeta repertoires from subjects exposed to, actively infected with, or recovered from COVID-19 were included in the dataset. Where HLA class I and class II types were available, the types were taken from metadata supplied by the sample provider, not from assay-based typing. The repertoires were made available in a free public database intended to serve as a resource for research on the immune response to SARS-CoV-2.

TCRbeta CDR3 regions were amplified from genomic DNA using the immunoSEQ Assay, a bias-controlled multiplex PCR. As for the authors' bioinformatics: The number of nucleated cells in each sample was estimated from the amplification of reference gene primers within the assay. To quantify the absolute abundance of each unique TCRbeta CDR3 rearrangement, sequence reads were collapsed and filtered. For each sample, productive Simpson clonality was calculated as the square root of Simpson's diversity index over productive rearrangements. What TCRdb holds here is the immuneACCESS table cut down to in-frame rearrangements. Part of the clones is not present; checked against another copy, under half of the missing clones reflect an unresolved V gene, and the others are unexplained. That table furnishes V, J and clone size, whereas the DNA furnished D and trimming. Recorded for this sample are 200,000 to 250,000 clones; approximately 83% of them occurred a single time. Of the sample, under 3.5% is held by the ten largest clones.

V is reduced by 3 bases and J by 4 bases, leaving a spacing of 15 bases between them. CDR1 and CDR2 were assigned from the germline V gene (reference sequence) as LNHDA and SQIVND. From its cysteine to its phenylalanine, the CDR3 spans 15 amino acids. Only the CDR3 part of the read is kept: 45 bases, read in frame from the first base. Findings and caveats that apply to the study as a whole: The amount of clinical and demographic metadata varied by source and participant and was provided uncurated.

Participants in the prospective study were aged roughly 18 to 89 years, lived in about two dozen United States geographic areas, and enrolled through a virtual design. In the prospective study, cohorts were assigned on the basis of participant-reported clinical history obtained from a screening survey and a study questionnaire. For ImmuneRACE Cohort 3, a participant was defined as recovered based on two consecutive negative NP/OP PCR tests, clearance by a healthcare professional, or resolution of symptoms. Mobile phlebotomists in the prospective study collected whole blood, serum and a nasopharyngeal or oropharyngeal swab from every participant. Participants in the prospective study had the option to provide additional blood draws and questionnaires over an approximately 2-month period. Before DNA extraction, blood samples from the prospective study were shipped at room temperature or frozen. As concerns this clone: Its target antigen remains unknown. Per-base qualities were not stored, and no clone one base away is much larger.

The chain is made from TRBV19 and TRBJ1-2; 5 matching bases give a weak D call of TRBD1. Sequenced sample: PBMCs or T cells enriched from blood (not recorded which). The TCR sequence derives from a woman aged 60-75 years who had recovered from COVID-19. The DNA sequence is as follows: TGTGCCAGTAGTATGGTGGGGCAGAGCTTCTATGGCTACACCTTC. Its product reads: CASSMVGQSFYGYTF.